The 11 T cell receptor beta chains reported below all come from one sample, sequenced in a study of beta chain features in type 1 diabetes (dated by TCRdb to the late 2010s). The method behind the library was the immunoSEQ multiplex PCR assay. All of the isolated RNA was reverse transcribed with the High Capacity cDNA Reverse Transcription Kit, so expressed TCRB transcripts were sequenced. Here the immuneACCESS table is served through TCRdb, limited to in-frame sequences with V and J called. Missing clones are a known gap in these copies; in checked studies unresolved V genes cover under half, and the rest lacks a known reason. A total of around 340,000 clones appear in this sample, roughly 21% of them only once. The ten largest make up 0.044% of the sample. Sequenced input: naive CD4+ T cells from blood. The cell subset or site label for this specimen denotes: true naive CD4+ T cells. The receptors come from a young woman in good health.

The chain joins TRBV30 to TRBJ1-1; possibly TRBD1 for D (5 bases). This CDR3 contains 17 residues. CDR1 and CDR2 from the germline V gene are GTSNPN and SVGIG (reference sequence). Trimming removed 2 bases from V and 0 bases from J, with 19 bases in between. The CDR3 region has the DNA TGTGCCTGGAGTTTTTTCCCGCTGGGACTGCTGAACACTGAAGCTTTCTTT. It yields the protein CAWSFFPLGLLNTEAFF.

This clone was found a few times. The identical CDR3 is also encoded by other nucleotide sequences in the sample. This chain links TRBV7-2 with TRBJ1-1, with TRBD1 as a possible D gene (5 bases). CDR1 SGHTA and CDR2 FQGNSA come from the germline V gene. Trimming left V 3 bases short and J 1 base short, with 6 bases between. The CDR3 consists of 13 residues. CDR3 in amino acids: CASSLGRNTEAFF. CDR3 DNA sequence: TGTGCCAGCAGCTTGGGGCGGAACACTGAAGCTTTCTTT.

The chain joins TRBV15 to TRBJ2-1, with a weak D call TRBD2 (5 bases). Germline V lookup: CDR1 LNHNV, CDR2 YYDKDF (reference sequence). Trimming pared 0 bases from V and 5 bases from J, leaving 8 bases between. The CDR3 runs 14 residues. Written as DNA, the CDR3 is TGTGCCACCAGCAGAGACCCGGGAAACAATGAGCAGTTCTTC. Residues: CATSRDPGNNEQFF.

The CDR3, as DNA: TGTGCCAGCAGCTCTTTCCAGGGGACTGAAGCTTTCTTT. This translates into CASSSFQGTEAFF. This rearrangement joins TRBV7-3 to TRBJ1-1; possible D gene TRBD1, 6 bases. This CDR3 is 13 amino acids long. V lost 4 bases and J lost 5, with 11 bases in between. Germline-derived CDR1 and CDR2 are SGHTA and FQGTGA.

The V and J genes are TRBV5-1 and TRBJ2-3, with 8 nucleotides matching TRBD2. This CDR3 region has 18 residues. CDR1 and CDR2 (germline): SGHRS, YFSETQ. V lost 4 bases and J lost 0; bases outside the gene matches: 13. The CDR3 sequence: CASSVAATSGSSTDTQYF. In nucleotides, the CDR3 is TGCGCCAGCAGCGTGGCCGCAACTAGCGGTTCTAGCACAGATACGCAGTATTTT. Together with reference TRBV5-1 and TRBJ2-3, the CDR3 gives the full variable domain: KAGVTQTPRYLIKTRGQQVTLSCSPISGHRSVSWYQQTPGQGLQFLFEYFSETQRNKGNFPGRFSGRQFSNSRSEMNVSTLELGDSALYLCASSVAATSGSSTDTQYFGPGTRLTVL.

The chain recombines TRBV4-1 with TRBJ1-4; 7 bases fit TRBD1. V shed 2 bases and J 8 bases; nucleotides not matched to a gene: 5. This CDR3 has 14 amino acids. The germline CDR1 and CDR2 sequences are MGHRA and YSYEKL. The CDR3: CASSQHRGGEKLFF. The CDR3 DNA is TGCGCCAGCAGCCAACACAGGGGTGGAGAAAAACTGTTTTTT.

The CDR3 nucleotides read TGTGCCAGCAGCACCAGACAGTCCTACGAGCAGTACTTC. This encodes CASSTRQSYEQYF. The chain joins TRBV7-9 to TRBJ2-7, with D perhaps TRBD1 (5 bases). This CDR3 has 13 residues. From germline, CDR1 is SEHNR and CDR2 FQNEAQ (reference sequence). Trimming pared 5 bases from V and 1 base from J, leaving 9 bases between.

The CDR3 DNA reads TGTGCCAGCAGCCCTTCGACAGGATTCTATGGCTACACCTTC. This sequence encodes CASSPSTGFYGYTF. The chain has TRBV9 and TRBJ1-2; D might be TRBD1 (6 bases). Trimming stripped 4 bases from V and 4 bases from J, with 14 bases between. The CDR3 consists of 14 residues. Looked up from germline, CDR1 is SGDLS and CDR2 is YYNGEE.

The V and J genes are TRBV7-8 and TRBJ2-1; possibly TRBD2 for D (5 bases). The CDR3 covers 16 residues. Germline V gives CDR1 SGHVS, CDR2 FQNEAQ. V was clipped by 5 bases and J by 1 base, with 15 bases between them. CDR3 protein: CASSTRPVRSYNEQFF. In DNA form, the CDR3 reads TGTGCCAGCAGCACTAGACCCGTCAGGTCCTACAATGAGCAGTTCTTC.

This clone was observed a handful of times. This sequence joins TRBV4-2 and TRBJ1-2; no reliable D call. Germline loops: CDR1 LGHNA, CDR2 YNFKEQ. Trimming pared 7 bases from V and 2 bases from J, leaving 11 bases between. CDR3 length equals 13 residues. CDR3 sequence reads: CASTLGRNYGYTF. The CDR3 bases are TGTGCCAGCACCCTGGGCAGAAACTATGGCTACACCTTC.

CDR3 coding DNA: TGTGCCAGCAGCGCGGGACAGCTCCCGGACTATGGCTACACCTTC. Protein: CASSAGQLPDYGYTF. This chain joins TRBV11-3 and TRBJ1-2, with 7 bases aligning to TRBD1. There are 15 residues in the CDR3. Germline CDR1 is SGHNT and CDR2 is YENEEA. V lost 5 bases to trimming and J lost 3 bases; unmatched junction nucleotides: 9.